The following is a T cell receptor (beta chain) sequence with its context. The length of the CDR3 is 16 residues. The germline V and J ends were trimmed by 0 bases and 0 bases, with 10 bases remaining between them. Germline V gene sequence: CDR1 SGHNT, CDR2 YYREEE (reference sequence). The data are from a study of blood T cell repertoires in COVID-19. Sequenced by immunoSEQ multiplex PCR; TCRdb stores in-frame clones only, minus some. Of about 300,000 clones in the sample, approximately 89% are singletons; the top ten hold under 3%. The chain couples TRBV5-4 to TRBJ1-5, with D tentatively TRBD1 (6 bases). The source material was PBMCs or T cells enriched from blood (not recorded which). This clonotype was sampled from a woman aged 18-29 years who had recovered from COVID-19. The CDR3 spells CASSLGGGHSNQPQHF. The DNA of the CDR3 is TGTGCCAGCAGCTTGGGGGGGGGACATAGCAATCAGCCCCAGCATTTT.